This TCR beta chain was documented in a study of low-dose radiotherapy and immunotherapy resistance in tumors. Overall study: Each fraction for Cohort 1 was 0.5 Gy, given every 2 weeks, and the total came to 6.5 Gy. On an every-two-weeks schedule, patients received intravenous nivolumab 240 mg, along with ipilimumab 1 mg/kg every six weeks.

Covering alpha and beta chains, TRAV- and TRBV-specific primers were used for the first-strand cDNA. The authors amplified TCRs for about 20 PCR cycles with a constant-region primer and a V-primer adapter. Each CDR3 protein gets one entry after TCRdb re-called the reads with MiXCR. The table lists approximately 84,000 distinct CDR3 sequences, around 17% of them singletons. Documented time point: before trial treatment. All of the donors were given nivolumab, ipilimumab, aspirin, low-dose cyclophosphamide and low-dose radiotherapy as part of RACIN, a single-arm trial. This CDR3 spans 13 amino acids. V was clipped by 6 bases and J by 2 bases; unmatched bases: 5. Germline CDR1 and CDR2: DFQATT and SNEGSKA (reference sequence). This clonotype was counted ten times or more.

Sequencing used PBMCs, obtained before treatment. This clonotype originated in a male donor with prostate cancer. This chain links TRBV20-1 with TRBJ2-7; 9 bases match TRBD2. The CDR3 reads CSALAGTPYEQYF. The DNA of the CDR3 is TGCAGTGCCCTAGCGGGGACCCCCTACGAGCAGTACTTC.